This T cell receptor (beta chain) was identified in a study of T cell responses to AZD1222 COVID-19 vaccine. With 4 bases clipped from V and 15 bases from J, the junction kept 9 bases outside the gene matches. The CDR3 spans 13 residues. The germline V gene has CDR1 MNHEY and CDR2 SMNVEV (reference sequence). Clones were read by immunoSEQ multiplex PCR, and TCRdb kept only the in-frame ones, dropping some. The sample lists about 120,000 clones, roughly 90% occurring once. The sequence derives from an adult in good health. Sequenced material: peripheral blood, taken on day 0 of AZD1222 vaccination. The chain is built from TRBV27 and TRBJ1-4; 9 bases match TRBD1. The CDR3 loop reads CASSSGQGSRLFF. The CDR3 DNA sequence: TGTGCCAGCAGTTCCGGACAGGGGAGTAGGTTGTTTTTT.